A single sample gave rise to the 17 T cell receptor beta chains below, sequenced in a study of regulatory T cells in long-lasting Graves disease. Arm-PCR of CDR3 regions and iRepertoire HTBI primers were the basis on which TCR beta libraries were built. A single record per CDR3 protein comes from TCRdb applying MiXCR to the multiplex PCR reads. The sample includes a few hundred thousand distinct CDR3 sequences, about 15% of them seen just once. Noted time point: newly diagnosed GD, antithyroid drugs for less than 3 months. Scientists built the TCR library using RNA that was extracted from PBMCs. These data also featured in a second study, about T cells in Graves' hyperthyroidism and ophthalmopathy.

The source was peripheral blood mononuclear cells (PBMCs), collected at new diagnosis, from a patient treated with antithyroid drugs. These TCRs come from a woman aged 18-30 years with Graves disease.

Ten or more counts support this clonotype. The J gene is TRBJ2-7, the V gene TRBV5-1; 10 positions agree with TRBD2. The germline CDR1 and CDR2 sequences are SGHRS and YFSETQ. V was pared by 2 bases and J by 6 bases, with 8 bases of the junction left unmatched. This CDR3 has 15 amino acids. CDR3 sequence reads: CASSFNLAGAGEQYF. CDR3 nucleotides: TGCGCCAGCAGCTTCAATCTAGCGGGAGCTGGCGAGCAGTACTTC.

This clonotype has only a few counts. The rearrangement joins TRBV20-1 to TRBJ2-1; a weak D match, TRBD2 (6 bases). Trimming cost V 2 bases and J 5 bases, with 19 bases left between them. Germline values: CDR1 DFQATT, CDR2 SNEGSKA (reference sequence). The CDR3 is made up of 16 amino acids. CDR3 coding DNA: TGCAGTGCTAGACCCGGGAGAGAAAGACGGGACAATGAGCAGTTCTTC. It yields the protein CSARPGRERRDNEQFF.

This clonotype showed up many times. J is TRBJ2-7 and V is TRBV29-1; no reliable D call. Germline loops: CDR1 SQVTM, CDR2 ANQGSEA. The CDR3 runs to 14 residues. V gave up 6 bases and J gave up 4 bases, with 19 bases separating them. The CDR3 DNA reads TGCAGCGTCGTGGAGCAACCACCTCATTACGAGCAGTACTTC. Translated: CSVVEQPPHYEQYF.

This clonotype was picked up a small number of times. The J gene is TRBJ1-2, the V gene TRBV6-5; 12 bases are a match to TRBD1. The length of the CDR3 is 15 residues. Germline V gene lookup returns CDR1 MNHEY and CDR2 SVGAGI. V trimming: 2 bases; J trimming: 6 bases; junction bases outside the gene matches: 4. This CDR3 reads CASSYKGTGGHGYTF. CDR3 in DNA: TGTGCCAGCAGTTACAAGGGGACAGGGGGCCATGGCTACACCTTC.

In this sample, this clonotype turned up many times. This chain links TRBV7-9 with TRBJ1-4, with unresolved D. Per germline, CDR1 SEHNR and CDR2 FQNEAQ (reference sequence). Trimming left V 7 bases short and J 5 bases short, with 17 bases between. The CDR3 covers 15 residues. CDR3 coding DNA: TGTGCCAGCACCTCTACCCCCATCGGGAATGAAAAACTGTTTTTT. Translation: CASTSTPIGNEKLFF.

As DNA, the CDR3 is TGTGCCAGCAGCTTAACAGGGAGAGGCGAGCAGTACTTC. Amino acid sequence: CASSLTGRGEQYF. This chain joins TRBV7-3 and TRBJ2-7; perhaps TRBD2 as D (5 bases). The germline V and J ends were trimmed by 0 bases and 6 bases, with 9 bases remaining between them. Germline CDR1 is SGHTA and CDR2 is FQGTGA. The CDR3 runs to 13 residues. Full variable domain (remainder filled in from reference TRBV7-3 and TRBJ2-7): GAGVSQTPSNKVTEKGKYVELRCDPISGHTALYWYRQSLGQGPEFLIYFQGTGAADDSGLPNDRFFAVRPEGSVSTLKIQRTERGDSAVYLCASSLTGRGEQYFGPGTRLTVT.

There are a few counts of this clonotype. J is TRBJ1-1 and V is TRBV20-1; possible D gene TRBD1, 5 bases. The CDR3 consists of 13 residues. The ends were cut back, 3 bases at V and 0 bases at J, with 8 bases in the middle. Germline CDR1 DFQATT, CDR2 SNEGSKA (reference sequence). The DNA for the CDR3 is TGCAGTGCTAGTCACAGGATGAACACTGAAGCTTTCTTT. Its translation: CSASHRMNTEAFF.

This clonotype came up many times. The V call is TRBV27, the J call TRBJ1-4; the D is unclear. Germline-derived CDR1 and CDR2 are MNHEY and SMNVEV (reference sequence). V dropped 7 bases and J dropped 7 bases, with 16 bases sitting between them. This CDR3 is 14 amino acids long. The CDR3 region has the DNA TGTGCCAGCAATCTCAGGTTGATCGGTGAAAAACTGTTTTTT. Amino acids: CASNLRLIGEKLFF.

The sample holds many counts of this clonotype. This chain uses TRBV11-2 with TRBJ1-3; D remains ambiguous. The V gene lost 5 bases and the J gene lost 4 bases, with 6 bases spanning the gap. CDR1 and CDR2 from the germline V gene are SGHAT and FQNNGV. The CDR3 contains 12 residues. The CDR3 loop reads CASSLTGNTIYF. The DNA for the CDR3 is TGTGCCAGCAGCCTAACAGGAAACACCATATATTTT.

Many counts were recorded for this clonotype. This rearrangement joins TRBV30 to TRBJ1-2, with 9 bases aligning to TRBD1. The V segment lost 2 bases and the J segment 3 bases; nucleotides outside the gene matches: 4. CDR1 and CDR2 from the germline V gene are GTSNPN and SVGIG (reference sequence). The CDR3 sequence is 14 residues long. The CDR3 protein is CAWSRDRVDYGYTF. The DNA of the CDR3 is TGTGCCTGGAGTAGGGACAGGGTGGACTATGGCTACACCTTC.

As concerns this clonotype: A single base is all that separates this from a far larger clone, so a read error is likely. This chain connects TRBV10-3 to TRBJ2-1; 9 nucleotides match TRBD2. The CDR3 sequence is 17 residues long. Germline V lookup: CDR1 ENHRY, CDR2 SYGVKD. V lost 4 bases and J lost 1; bases outside the gene matches: 8. CDR3 coding DNA: TGTGCCATCAGTGCGGGGCTAGCGGGATTGTCCTACAATGAGCAGTTCTTC. Translated, it gives CAISAGLAGLSYNEQFF.

This clonotype has at least ten counts. The V and J genes are TRBV20-1 and TRBJ2-1; weak D call: TRBD1 (6 bases). The CDR3 has 16 residues. Deletions cut 4 bases from V and 0 bases from J, with 16 bases between. CDR1 is DFQATT and CDR2 is SNEGSKA in the germline V gene (reference sequence). Here the CDR3 DNA reads TGCAGTGCTACCACCCAACAGGGAACCTCCTACAATGAGCAGTTCTTC. Amino acids: CSATTQQGTSYNEQFF.

The gene calls are TRBV7-9 and TRBJ2-2, with no clear D. The CDR3 loop spans 17 amino acids. Germline lookup yields CDR1 SEHNR and CDR2 FQNEAQ (reference sequence). Trimming shortened V by 1 base and J by 1 base, and 13 bases separated the two germline ends. The CDR3 reads CASSLGTPAWNTGELFF. CDR3 bases: TGTGCCAGCAGCTTAGGAACCCCCGCCTGGAACACCGGGGAGCTGTTTTTT.

This clonotype was recorded a few times. The V and J genes are TRBV29-1 and TRBJ2-7, with a possible D match to TRBD2 (6 bases). Germline CDR1 and CDR2: SQVTM and ANQGSEA. Trimming removed 7 bases from V and 1 base from J, with 14 bases in between. The CDR3 extends over 13 amino acids. This chain's CDR3 is CSADPGLSYEQYF. CDR3 coding DNA: TGCAGCGCCGACCCGGGACTTTCCTACGAGCAGTACTTC.

In this sample, this clonotype turned up a few times. The V call is TRBV18, the J call TRBJ1-1; D possibly corresponds to TRBD1 (5 bases). The length of the CDR3 is 15 residues. Germline CDR1 is KGHSH and CDR2 is LQKENI. Trimming left V 2 bases short and J 1 base short, with 11 bases between. CDR3 bases: TGTGCCAGCTCACCAGTGTTGGGGGGGAACACTGAAGCTTTCTTT. This codes for CASSPVLGGNTEAFF.

This clonotype has ten or more counts. The chain combines TRBV7-2 with TRBJ2-5; 8 bases agree with TRBD2. This CDR3 has 16 residues. V dropped 5 bases and J dropped 4; count of bases not matched to a gene: 12. Per germline, CDR1 SGHTA and CDR2 FQGNSA. The CDR3 region is CASSPTSGPSPETQYF. In DNA form, the CDR3 reads TGTGCCAGCAGCCCAACTAGCGGTCCTAGCCCAGAGACCCAGTACTTC. Full variable domain (remainder filled in from reference TRBV7-2 and TRBJ2-5): GAGVSQSPSNKVTEKGKDVELRCDPISGHTALYWYRQSLGQGLEFLIYFQGNSAPDKSGLPSDRFSAERTGGSVSTLTIQRTQQEDSAVYLCASSPTSGPSPETQYFGPGTRLLVL.

There are many counts of this clonotype. This rearrangement joins TRBV7-3 to TRBJ2-5; a possible D gene is TRBD2 (6 bases). Germline CDR1 and CDR2: SGHTA and FQGTGA. This CDR3 contains 15 residues. Trimming stripped 2 bases from V and 3 bases from J, with 13 bases between. The CDR3, as DNA: TGTGCCAGCAGCTTAGCGGGGAGTGGTGAAGAGACCCAGTACTTC. This codes for CASSLAGSGEETQYF.